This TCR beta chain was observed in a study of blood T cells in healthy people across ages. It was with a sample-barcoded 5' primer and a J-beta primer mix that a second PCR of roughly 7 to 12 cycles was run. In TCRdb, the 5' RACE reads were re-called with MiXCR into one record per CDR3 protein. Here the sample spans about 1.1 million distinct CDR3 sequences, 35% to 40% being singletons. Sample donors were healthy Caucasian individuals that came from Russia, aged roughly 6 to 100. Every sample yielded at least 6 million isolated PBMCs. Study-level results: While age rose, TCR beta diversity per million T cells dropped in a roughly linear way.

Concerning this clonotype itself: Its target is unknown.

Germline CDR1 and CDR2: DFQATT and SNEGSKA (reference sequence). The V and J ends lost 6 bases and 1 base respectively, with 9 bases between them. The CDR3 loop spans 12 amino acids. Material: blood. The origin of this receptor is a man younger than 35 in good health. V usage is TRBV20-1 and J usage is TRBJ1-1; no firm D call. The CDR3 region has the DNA TGCAGTGCAAAGCCCTGGAACACTGAAGCTTTCTTT. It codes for CSAKPWNTEAFF.